This TCR beta chain is from a study of identical twins. TCRdb reprocessed the 5' RACE reads with MiXCR, giving one entry per CDR3 protein. In the table there are roughly 350,000 distinct CDR3 sequences, approximately 13% of which are singletons. This CDR3 has 16 amino acids. V dropped 3 bases and J dropped 3 bases, with 16 bases sitting between them. Germline CDR1 and CDR2: SEHNR and FQNEAQ (reference sequence). These same records also appear under a second study, on yellow fever vaccine responses in identical twins. That paper states: Twins' vaccine T cell response reportedly gave the appearance of partial convergence and partial personalization.

The sequenced material came from CD8+ T cells sorted from blood. The chain recombines TRBV7-9 with TRBJ2-3; no firm D call. The source of this sequence is a woman younger than 30 in good health. CDR3 nucleotides: TGTGCCAGCAGCTTTGACACCTATAAGCCGACAGATACGCAGTATTTT. It specifies CASSFDTYKPTDTQYF.